The rows below give T cell receptor beta chains drawn from one sample of a study of T cells after yellow fever vaccination. A single record per CDR3 protein comes from TCRdb applying MiXCR to the 5' RACE reads. This table has 200,000 to 250,000 distinct CDR3 sequences, approximately 3% appearing once. The sample in question was CD4+ T cells sorted from PBMCs, obtained 10 days after the yellow fever booster vaccination. These receptors all come from a man aged 18 to 29 who received the YFV17D yellow fever vaccine. Both conserved end residues are part of each CDR3. D genes are given only for firm matches. A clone size is listed for some rows: how often the clone was seen (once, few, many), or a class if it is expanded.

D gene	V gene	clone size	J gene	CDR3 DNA	CDR3 protein
.	TRBV4-3	many	TRBJ2-1	TGCGCCAGCAGCCAAGCCCAGGGTCCTTACAATGAGCAGTTCTTC	CASSQAQGPYNEQFF
.	TRBV12-3/TRBV12-4	many	TRBJ2-1	TGTGCCAGCGATAGGGGGAATGAGCAGTTCTTC	CASDRGNEQFF
TRBD1	TRBV11-2	many	TRBJ2-5	TGTGCCAGCAGTTCCGGGACAGGGAAAGAGACCCAGTACTTC	CASSSGTGKETQYF
.	TRBV3-1	many	TRBJ2-2	TGTGCCAGCAGCCAAGTAGGCGGGGCCGGGGAGCTGTTTTTT	CASSQVGGAGELFF
TRBD2	TRBV24-1	few	TRBJ2-3	TGTGCCACCAGTGATTTCCAAGCGGGGGGGCAAGGTACGCAGTATTTT	CATSDFQAGGQGTQYF
.	TRBV5-1	.	TRBJ2-6	TGCGCCAGCAAAGTTCTTGGATCTGGGGCCAACGTCCTGACTTTC	CASKVLGSGANVLTF
.	TRBV12-3/TRBV12-4	many	TRBJ2-2	TGTGCCAGCAGTCTGAGGAGCGACGGGGAGCTGTTTTTT	CASSLRSDGELFF
TRBD1	TRBV27	.	TRBJ2-3	TGTGCCAGCTGGGACAGGGGCCGTCGTGATACGCAGTATTTT	CASWDRGRRDTQYF
.	TRBV18	.	TRBJ2-3	TGTGCCAGCTCCCCTTTTGTCACAGATACGCAGTATTTT	CASSPFVTDTQYF
.	TRBV10-3	.	TRBJ2-3	TGTGCCACCAGACCCTGGAGGTCTACTAGCACAGATACGCAGTATTTT	CATRPWRSTSTDTQYF
.	TRBV18	.	TRBJ2-3	TGTGCCAGCTCACCACCGGTCGTTTCCACAGATACGCAGTATTTT	CASSPPVVSTDTQYF
TRBD1	TRBV5-4	.	TRBJ2-7	TGTGCCAGCAGCTTTGGGGACCGGGACAGGAACGAGCAGTACTTC	CASSFGDRDRNEQYF
TRBD2	TRBV4-2	many	TRBJ2-3	TGTGCCAGCAGCCAAGGGCCGGGAGGGGACGGAGATACGCAGTATTTT	CASSQGPGGDGDTQYF
.	TRBV10-3	.	TRBJ1-1	TGTGCCATCAGTGATGCAATACGGACTGAAGCTTTCTTT	CAISDAIRTEAFF
.	TRBV7-8	many	TRBJ1-2	TGTGCCAGCAGCTTAGACGGGGGCGGCTACACGGGTAGCTACACCTTC	CASSLDGGGYTGSYTF
TRBD2	TRBV7-2	many	TRBJ2-1	TGTGCCAGCAGCAAAAGACTAGCGGGGGTCCTCTACAATGAGCAGTTCTTC	CASSKRLAGVLYNEQFF
TRBD1	TRBV29-1	few	TRBJ1-4	TGCAGCGTGGGACAGGGGCAAAATGAAAAACTGTTTTTT	CSVGQGQNEKLFF
TRBD1	TRBV7-2	few	TRBJ1-3	TGTGCCAGCAGCTTAGGAGACAGGGGAGCTGGAAACACCATATATTTT	CASSLGDRGAGNTIYF
TRBD1	TRBV6-2/TRBV6-3	many	TRBJ2-3	TGTGCCAGCAGTCCCGGGACAGGGGGCTTGGAGACAGATACGCAGTATTTT	CASSPGTGGLETDTQYF
.	TRBV20-1	many	TRBJ1-2	TGCAGTGCTAGAAGGCAGGGTGGCTATGGCTACACCTTC	CSARRQGGYGYTF
.	TRBV4-2	many	TRBJ1-1	TGTGCCAGCAGCCAAGTAGGGGGGGGAGCTTTCTTT	CASSQVGGGAFF
.	TRBV7-6	many	TRBJ2-5	TGTGCCAGCAGCCGACCTTACCAAGAGACCCAGTACTTC	CASSRPYQETQYF
TRBD1	TRBV20-1	.	TRBJ2-5	TGCAGTGCCAACCGGGACAGTCATCAAGAGACCCAGTACTTC	CSANRDSHQETQYF
.	TRBV6-2/TRBV6-3	.	TRBJ2-5	TGTGCCAGCGCACGTCTCCGCCAAGAGACCCAGTACTTC	CASARLRQETQYF
.	TRBV7-2	few	TRBJ1-5	TGTGCCAGCAGCTGGGCGGGCAATCAGCCCCAGCATTTT	CASSWAGNQPQHF
.	TRBV14	few	TRBJ2-3	TGTGCCAGCAGCCCGCAACCTCCCCCAGATACGCAGTATTTT	CASSPQPPPDTQYF